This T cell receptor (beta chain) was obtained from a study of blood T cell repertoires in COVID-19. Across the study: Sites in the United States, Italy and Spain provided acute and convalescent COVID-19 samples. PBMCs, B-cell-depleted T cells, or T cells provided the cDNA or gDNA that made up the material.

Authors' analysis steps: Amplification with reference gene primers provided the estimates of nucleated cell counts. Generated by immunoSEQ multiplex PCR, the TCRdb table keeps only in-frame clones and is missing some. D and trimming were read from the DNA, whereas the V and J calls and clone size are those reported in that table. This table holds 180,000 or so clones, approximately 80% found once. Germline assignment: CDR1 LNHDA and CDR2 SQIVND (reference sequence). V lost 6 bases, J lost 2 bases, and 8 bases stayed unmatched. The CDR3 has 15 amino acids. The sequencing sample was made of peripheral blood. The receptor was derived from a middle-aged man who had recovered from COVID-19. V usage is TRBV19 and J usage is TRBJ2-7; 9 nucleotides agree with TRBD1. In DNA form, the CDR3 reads TGTGCCAGTAGCCTAGGACAGGGGTCTCCCTACGAGCAGTACTTC. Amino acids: CASSLGQGSPYEQYF.